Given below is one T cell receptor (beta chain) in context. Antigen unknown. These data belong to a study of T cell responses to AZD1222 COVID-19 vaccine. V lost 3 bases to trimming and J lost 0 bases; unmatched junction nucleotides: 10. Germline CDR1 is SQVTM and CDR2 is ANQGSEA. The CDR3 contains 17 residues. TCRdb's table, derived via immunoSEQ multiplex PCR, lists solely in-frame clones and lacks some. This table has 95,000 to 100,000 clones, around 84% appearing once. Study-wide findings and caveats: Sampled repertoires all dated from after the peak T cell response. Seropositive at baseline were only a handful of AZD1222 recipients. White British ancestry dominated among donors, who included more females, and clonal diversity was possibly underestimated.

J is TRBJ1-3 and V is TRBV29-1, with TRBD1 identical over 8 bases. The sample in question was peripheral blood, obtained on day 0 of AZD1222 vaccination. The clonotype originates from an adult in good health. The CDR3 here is CSVDAGTGTFSGNTIYF. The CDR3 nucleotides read TGCAGCGTTGACGCCGGGACAGGAACCTTCTCTGGAAACACCATATATTTT.